These T cell receptor beta chains were read from a single sample in a study of blood T cell repertoires in COVID-19. Method: immunoSEQ multiplex PCR; TCRdb's copy keeps in-frame clones and lacks some. This table has roughly 73,000 clones, roughly 74% appearing once. Sequenced material: peripheral blood. These receptors were obtained from a human donor in a cohort sampled during active COVID-19. Each CDR3 is given with its conserved first and last residue. Each record gives: J gene, D gene, clone size, V gene, CDR3 protein, CDR3 DNA. The D gene is left open where the match is weak. Part of the rows lack a size; the others show once, few, many or a class for expanded clones.

TRBJ2-7 | TRBD1 | once | TRBV11-2 | CASSPLLRDRGQNEQYF | TGTGCCAGCAGTCCCCTCCTTAGGGACAGGGGGCAAAACGAGCAGTACTTC
TRBJ2-1 | TRBD2 | NA | TRBV7-2 | CASSTTPSGQQFF | TGTGCCAGCAGCACAACGCCTAGCGGCCAGCAGTTCTTC
TRBJ1-5 | NA | NA | TRBV5-1 | CASSPGTFSNQPQHF | TGCGCCAGCAGCCCCGGGACATTTAGCAATCAGCCCCAGCATTTT
TRBJ2-7 | TRBD2 | NA | TRBV6-5 | CASSPGGSSGRSVIF | TGTGCCAGCAGTCCCGGGGGGAGTAGCGGGAGGTCCGTTATCTTC
TRBJ1-2 | NA | NA | TRBV9 | CASSVAGIANYGYTF | TGTGCCAGCAGCGTAGCCGGGATCGCTAACTATGGCTACACCTTC
TRBJ1-1 | TRBD1 | NA | TRBV18 | CASSLGQHTEAFF | TGTGCCAGCTCATTGGGACAGCACACTGAAGCTTTCTTT
TRBJ2-1 | NA | NA | TRBV5-1 | CASNPMARNEQFF | TGCGCCAGCAACCCCATGGCCCGCAATGAGCAGTTCTTC
TRBJ1-2 | TRBD1 | NA | TRBV18 | CASSPGQGRDGYTF | TGTGCCAGCTCACCAGGACAGGGGAGGGATGGCTACACCTTC
TRBJ1-2 | TRBD1 | NA | TRBV27 | CASSPGTGGHYGYTF | TGTGCCAGCAGTCCAGGGACAGGGGGGCACTATGGCTACACCTTC
TRBJ1-1 | NA | many | TRBV13 | CASSTGVRADTEAFF | TGTGCCAGCAGCACAGGTGTCAGGGCTGACACTGAAGCTTTCTTT
TRBJ2-5 | NA | NA | TRBV15 | CATSSPGLGDEAQYF | TGTGCCACCAGCAGCCCGGGACTGGGAGATGAGGCCCAGTACTTC
TRBJ1-2 | TRBD1 | NA | TRBV28 | CASSSPGQGDGYTF | TGTGCCAGCAGTTCCCCCGGACAGGGGGATGGCTACACCTTC
TRBJ2-7 | NA | few | TRBV7-8 | CASSPPQADNSYEQYF | TGTGCCAGCAGCCCCCCCCAGGCGGACAACTCCTACGAGCAGTACTTC
TRBJ1-2 | NA | NA | TRBV5-6 | CASSLESEVYGYTF | TGTGCCAGCAGCTTGGAGTCCGAGGTCTATGGCTACACCTTC
TRBJ1-1 | TRBD1 | few | TRBV6-5 | CASSYSGQLNTEAFF | TGTGCCAGCAGTTACTCGGGACAGCTGAACACTGAAGCTTTCTTT
TRBJ2-5 | TRBD1 | NA | TRBV5-5 | CASSQTGGGETQYF | TGTGCCAGCAGCCAGACAGGGGGCGGAGAGACCCAGTACTTC
TRBJ2-3 | NA | NA | TRBV11-2 | CASSSYRSSTDTQYF | TGTGCCAGCAGCTCTTACAGGTCCTCCACAGATACGCAGTATTTT
TRBJ2-4 | NA | NA | TRBV19 | CASSATVAKNIQYF | TGTGCCAGTAGTGCGACAGTAGCCAAAAACATTCAGTACTTC
TRBJ2-2 | TRBD2 | NA | TRBV19 | CASSIVGLAWTGELFF | TGTGCCAGTAGTATTGTGGGACTAGCGTGGACCGGGGAGCTGTTTTTT
TRBJ1-5 | NA | NA | TRBV5-1 | CASSLGLGSQPQHF | TGCGCCAGCAGCTTGGGGTTGGGGAGCCAGCCCCAGCATTTT
TRBJ2-5 | NA | once | TRBV27 | CASSSARTQETQYF | TGTGCCAGCAGTTCCGCCCGGACTCAAGAGACCCAGTACTTC
TRBJ2-3 | TRBD2 | NA | TRBV5-1 | CASSILAGVRDTQYF | TGCGCCAGCAGCATCTTAGCGGGAGTGCGGGATACGCAGTATTTT
TRBJ1-1 | NA | NA | TRBV19 | CASSIRSGGGSTEAFF | TGTGCCAGTAGTATACGGTCGGGAGGAGGTTCCACTGAAGCTTTCTTT
TRBJ2-5 | NA | NA | TRBV18 | CASSPQGLETQYF | TGTGCCAGCTCACCACAGGGGCTAGAGACCCAGTACTTC
TRBJ2-3 | TRBD1 | NA | TRBV11-3 | CASSPDRVTQYF | TGTGCCAGCAGCCCCGACAGGGTTACGCAGTATTTT
TRBJ2-3 | NA | NA | TRBV11-1 | CASSSSTDTQYF | TGTGCCAGCAGCAGCTCCACAGATACGCAGTATTTT
TRBJ1-2 | TRBD1 | NA | TRBV7-9 | CASSLSGVYRGDGYTF | TGTGCCAGCAGCTTAAGTGGTGTTTACAGGGGCGATGGCTACACCTTC
TRBJ2-2 | NA | few | TRBV4-1 | CASSKDRNTGELFF | TGCGCCAGCAGTAAAGACAGGAACACCGGGGAGCTGTTTTTT
TRBJ2-7 | NA | NA | TRBV6-1 | CASSEVNNSYEQYF | TGTGCCAGCAGTGAAGTTAACAACTCCTACGAGCAGTACTTC
TRBJ2-5 | TRBD2 | NA | TRBV7-2 | CASSLELADGETQYF | TGTGCCAGCAGCTTAGAACTAGCGGATGGGGAGACCCAGTACTTC
TRBJ2-3 | TRBD2 | NA | TRBV28 | CASSLGGSSTDTQYF | TGTGCCAGCAGTTTGGGAGGGTCTAGCACAGATACGCAGTATTTT
TRBJ2-3 | NA | NA | TRBV5-1 | CASSLAQRTVRADTQYF | TGCGCCAGCAGCTTGGCCCAGAGGACAGTTAGAGCAGATACGCAGTATTTT
TRBJ2-5 | TRBD2 | NA | TRBV11-2 | CASSLERLAGELVLETQYF | TGTGCCAGCAGCTTAGAACGACTAGCGGGAGAATTGGTATTAGAGACCCAGTACTTC
TRBJ1-6 | TRBD1 | once | TRBV6-4 | CASSPRGQGPNSPLHF | TGTGCCAGCAGCCCTAGGGGACAGGGGCCTAATTCACCCCTCCACTTT
TRBJ1-4 | NA | NA | TRBV29-1 | CSVESFGGEKLFF | TGCAGCGTTGAGTCGTTTGGGGGCGAAAAACTGTTTTTT
TRBJ2-1 | NA | NA | TRBV5-1 | CASSSGGRINEQFF | TGCGCCAGCAGCTCCGGTGGGAGGATCAATGAGCAGTTCTTC
TRBJ1-5 | TRBD1 | NA | TRBV6-6 | CASTDLRQGPQPQHF | TGTGCCAGCACCGACTTAAGACAGGGCCCTCAGCCCCAGCATTTT
TRBJ2-7 | TRBD1 | many | TRBV19 | CASSIPGQGAEQYF | TGTGCCAGTAGTATCCCGGGACAGGGGGCCGAGCAGTACTTC
TRBJ2-3 | NA | NA | TRBV5-5 | CASSLHNPDTQYF | TGTGCCAGCAGCCTGCACAACCCAGATACGCAGTATTTT
TRBJ2-3 | TRBD1 | NA | TRBV7-2 | CASSLDRGRDTQYF | TGTGCCAGCAGCTTAGACAGGGGGAGGGATACGCAGTATTTT
TRBJ1-1 | NA | NA | TRBV11-2 | CASSFSTRGTGNTEAFF | TGTGCCAGCAGTTTCTCGACCAGGGGAACGGGGAACACTGAAGCTTTCTTT
TRBJ2-1 | TRBD1 | NA | TRBV19 | CASSSGQGAFEQFF | TGTGCCAGTAGCTCGGGACAGGGGGCGTTTGAGCAGTTCTTC
TRBJ1-5 | NA | NA | TRBV6-2/TRBV6-3 | CASSRDNLSNQPQHF | TGTGCCAGCAGTAGGGACAATCTTAGCAATCAGCCCCAGCATTTT
TRBJ1-4 | NA | NA | TRBV7-2 | CASSLWGVSAAKLFF | TGTGCCAGCAGCTTGTGGGGCGTGTCCGCAGCAAAACTGTTTTTT
TRBJ1-1 | NA | NA | TRBV9 | CASSVDQGRAFF | TGTGCCAGCAGCGTAGACCAGGGTCGGGCTTTCTTT
TRBJ2-7 | TRBD2 | few | TRBV14 | CASSQGFSGLAGLPYEQYF | TGTGCCAGCAGCCAGGGGTTTAGTGGACTAGCGGGACTGCCCTACGAGCAGTACTTC
TRBJ2-7 | TRBD1 | few | TRBV18 | CASSYGQGATYEQYF | TGTGCCAGCTCATACGGACAGGGGGCCACCTACGAGCAGTACTTC
TRBJ2-7 | NA | NA | TRBV12-3/TRBV12-4 | CASSNRVEQYF | TGTGCCAGCAGCAACCGGGTCGAGCAGTACTTC
TRBJ1-1 | TRBD1 | NA | TRBV4-2 | CASSQEGQVNTEAFF | TGTGCCAGCAGCCAAGAAGGACAGGTGAACACTGAAGCTTTCTTT
TRBJ2-6 | NA | NA | TRBV19 | CASSPKGLPSSSGANVLTF | TGTGCCAGTAGCCCCAAAGGACTCCCCTCGAGCTCTGGGGCCAACGTCCTGACTTTC
TRBJ2-7 | NA | NA | TRBV7-2 | CASSLKGRYEQYF | TGTGCCAGCAGCTTAAAGGGGCGGTACGAGCAGTACTTC
TRBJ2-7 | NA | once | TRBV5-1 | CASSQQGYEQYF | TGCGCCAGCAGCCAGCAGGGTTACGAGCAGTACTTC
TRBJ1-2 | TRBD1 | few | TRBV29-1 | CSASGQGNYGYTF | TGCAGCGCATCCGGACAGGGTAACTATGGCTACACCTTC
TRBJ2-7 | NA | NA | TRBV19 | CAIPRGTERHEQYF | TGTGCCATCCCCCGCGGGACAGAACGCCACGAGCAGTACTTC
TRBJ2-7 | NA | once | TRBV19 | CASSPKREYEQYF | TGTGCCAGTAGTCCCAAACGGGAGTACGAGCAGTACTTC
TRBJ2-7 | NA | NA | TRBV11-3 | CASSLERRHSYEQYF | TGTGCCAGCAGCTTAGAGCGCAGGCACTCCTACGAGCAGTACTTC
TRBJ1-5 | TRBD1 | NA | TRBV6-1 | CASSDKGDRINQPQHF | TGTGCCAGCAGTGACAAGGGGGACAGGATCAATCAGCCCCAGCATTTT
TRBJ2-7 | NA | NA | TRBV10-2 | CASSPPSYEQYF | TGCGCCAGCAGTCCCCCTTCCTACGAGCAGTACTTC